The TCR beta chain described here comes from a study of beta chain features in type 1 diabetes. Study conclusions and caveats: Compared to healthy donors, patients appeared to have naive, central memory and Treg TCRB repertoires that were more alike. Shortening of TCRB CDR3s, moderate but significant, appeared in all four CD4+ subsets of Type 1 diabetes patients.

Germline V gene data show CDR1 as LGHNT and CDR2 as FRNRAP. The length of the CDR3 is 19 residues. V dropped 0 bases and J dropped 2 bases, with 19 bases sitting between them. Details on this clone: The antigen remains undetermined.

The authors sorted CD4+ naive, central memory, regulatory and stem cell-like memory cells via CD45RO/CCR7/CD25/CD127/CD95/CD27. Expressed TCRB transcripts were sequenced because the isolated RNA had all been reverse transcribed beforehand. Sequencing used immunoSEQ multiplex PCR; TCRdb keeps in-frame clones, though not all of them. The sample lists approximately 27,000 clones, roughly 53% occurring once. The TCR was taken from a man aged 30 to 39 with type 1 diabetes. The V gene is TRBV12-5, the J gene TRBJ2-2, with D perhaps TRBD1 (6 bases). Sequencing input: stem cell memory CD4+ T cells from blood. This CDR3 reads CASGLVPGARGANTGELFF. CDR3 nucleotides: TGTGCTAGTGGTTTGGTTCCAGGGGCCCGTGGGGCCAACACCGGGGAGCTGTTTTTT.